This T cell receptor beta chain was identified in a study of blood T cell repertoires in COVID-19. The wider study: COVID-19 samples collected from the United States, Italy and Spain covered acute and convalescent phases. From T cells, B-cell-depleted T cells, or PBMCs came the material, which was cDNA or gDNA.

CDR1 is WSHSY, CDR2 SAAADI, per germline. Trimming stripped 0 bases from V and 5 bases from J, with 14 bases between. The CDR3 runs to 15 residues. In the original workflow: Researchers report that nucleated cell counts were estimated from reference gene primer amplification. The repertoire was sequenced with immunoSEQ multiplex PCR; TCRdb's copy has only in-frame clones and lacks some. The V and J calls and clone size were taken over from that table, and D and trimming were inferred from the DNA. The sample shows about 130,000 clones, over 60% of them seen only once. The sequenced sample consisted of peripheral blood. This rearrangement joins TRBV10-2 to TRBJ2-7, with a tentative D call TRBD1 (6 bases). This sequence originates from a man aged 35-49 years with active or convalescent COVID-19. In DNA, the CDR3 is TGCGCCAGCAGTGAGTCCTGGCAGGGGATCAACGAGCAGTACTTC. Its protein product is CASSESWQGINEQYF.